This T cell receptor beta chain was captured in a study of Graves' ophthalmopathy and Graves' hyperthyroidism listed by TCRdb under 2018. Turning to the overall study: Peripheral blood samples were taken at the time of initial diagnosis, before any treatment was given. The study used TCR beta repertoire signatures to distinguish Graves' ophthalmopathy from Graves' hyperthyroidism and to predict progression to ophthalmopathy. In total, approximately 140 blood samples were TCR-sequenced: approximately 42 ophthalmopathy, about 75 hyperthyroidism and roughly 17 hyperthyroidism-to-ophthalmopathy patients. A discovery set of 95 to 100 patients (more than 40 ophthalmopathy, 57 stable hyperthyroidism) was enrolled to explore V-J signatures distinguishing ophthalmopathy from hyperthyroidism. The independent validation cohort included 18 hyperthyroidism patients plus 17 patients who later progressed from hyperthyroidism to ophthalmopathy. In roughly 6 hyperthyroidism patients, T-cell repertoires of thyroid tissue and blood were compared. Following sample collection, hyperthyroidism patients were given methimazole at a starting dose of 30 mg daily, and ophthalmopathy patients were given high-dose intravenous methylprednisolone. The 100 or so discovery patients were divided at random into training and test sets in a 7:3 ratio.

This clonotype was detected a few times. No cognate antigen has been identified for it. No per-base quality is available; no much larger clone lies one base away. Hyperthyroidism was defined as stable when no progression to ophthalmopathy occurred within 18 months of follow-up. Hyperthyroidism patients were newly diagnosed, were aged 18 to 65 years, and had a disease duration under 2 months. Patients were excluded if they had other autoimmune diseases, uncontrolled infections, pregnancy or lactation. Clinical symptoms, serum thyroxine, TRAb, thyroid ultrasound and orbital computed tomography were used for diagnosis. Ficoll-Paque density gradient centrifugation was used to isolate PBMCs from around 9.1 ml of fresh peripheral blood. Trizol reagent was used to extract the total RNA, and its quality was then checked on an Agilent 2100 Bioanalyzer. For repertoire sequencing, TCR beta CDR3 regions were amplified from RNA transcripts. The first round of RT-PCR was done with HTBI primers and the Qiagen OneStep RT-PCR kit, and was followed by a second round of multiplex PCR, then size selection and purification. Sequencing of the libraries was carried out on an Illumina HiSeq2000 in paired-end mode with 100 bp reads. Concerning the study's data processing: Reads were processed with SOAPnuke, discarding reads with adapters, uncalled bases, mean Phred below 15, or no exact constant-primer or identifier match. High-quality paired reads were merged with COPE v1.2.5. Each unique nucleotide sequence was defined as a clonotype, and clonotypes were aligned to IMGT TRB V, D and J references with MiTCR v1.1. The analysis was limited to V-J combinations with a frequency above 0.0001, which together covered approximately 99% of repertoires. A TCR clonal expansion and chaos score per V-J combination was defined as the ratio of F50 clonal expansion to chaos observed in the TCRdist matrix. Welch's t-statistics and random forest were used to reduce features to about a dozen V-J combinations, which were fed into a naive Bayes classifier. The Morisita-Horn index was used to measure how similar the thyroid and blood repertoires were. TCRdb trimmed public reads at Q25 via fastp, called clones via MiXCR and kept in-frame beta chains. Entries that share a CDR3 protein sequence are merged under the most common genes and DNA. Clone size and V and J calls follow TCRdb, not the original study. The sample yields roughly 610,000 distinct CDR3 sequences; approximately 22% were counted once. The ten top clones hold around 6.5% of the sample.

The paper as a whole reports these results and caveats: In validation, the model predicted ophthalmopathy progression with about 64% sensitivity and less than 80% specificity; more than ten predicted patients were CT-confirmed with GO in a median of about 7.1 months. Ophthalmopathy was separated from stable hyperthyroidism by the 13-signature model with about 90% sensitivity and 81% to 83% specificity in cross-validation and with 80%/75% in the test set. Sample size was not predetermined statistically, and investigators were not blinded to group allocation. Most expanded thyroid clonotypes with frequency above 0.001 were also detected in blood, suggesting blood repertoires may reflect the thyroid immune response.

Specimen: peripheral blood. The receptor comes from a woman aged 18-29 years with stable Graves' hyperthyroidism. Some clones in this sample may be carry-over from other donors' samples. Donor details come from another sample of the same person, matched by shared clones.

The CDR3 corresponds to CASSSSPGTGTYEQYF. In nucleotides, the sequence is TGTGCCAGCAGCTCATCACCCGGGACAGGGACCTACGAGCAGTACTTC. Recombination linked TRBV7-8 to TRBJ2-7, with TRBD1 identical over 9 junction bases. The germline V gene gives CDR1 as SGHVS and CDR2 as FQNEAQ. After removal of 4 bases from V and 2 bases from J, the junction retains 9 bases not matched to a gene. The CDR3 spans 16 residues, from the cysteine through the phenylalanine. Only CDR3 DNA is held: 48 bases, read in frame from base 1.